Ten or more counts support the clone carrying this TCR beta chain. Researchers used two-round multiplex PCR to amplify TCR beta CDR3 starting from genomic DNA. Primers specific to each TRBV and TRBJ gene drove first-round PCR. TCRdb itself ran the multiplex PCR reads through MiXCR, one entry per CDR3 protein. This table holds over 13,000 distinct CDR3 sequences, less than 35% found once. V lost 2 bases, J lost 3 bases, and 20 bases lay in between. The CDR3 is 17 residues long. Per the germline V gene, CDR1 is GTSNPN and CDR2 is SVGIG (reference sequence). The data stem from a study of prognosis after radiotherapy for stage I lung cancer.

The chain employs TRBV30 and TRBJ2-1, with a possible D match to TRBD2 (6 bases). Here the sequenced sample was PBMCs, taken before or after stereotactic body radiation therapy (not recorded which). The receptor was isolated from a donor aged 50 or older with non-small cell lung cancer. As DNA, the CDR3 is TGTGCCTGGAGTCGGGCGCTGGGACTCCGCAACTACAATGAGCAGTTCTTC. It codes for CAWSRALGLRNYNEQFF.